The entry below describes one TCR beta chain. The antigen is not known. Nominal health characterized the donors when sampled, though unrecorded immune exposures were likely. 13 Jbeta primers and 60 Vbeta primers were used for the PCR. The assay was immunoSEQ multiplex PCR, and TCRdb's table has in-frame clones only and misses some. Of 180,000 or so clones listed, over 60% are singletons. CDR1 is KGHSH and CDR2 is LQKENI in the germline V gene. Trimming removed 3 bases at V and 6 bases at J, with 14 bases between. The CDR3 runs to 14 residues. The sample originates from a study of cytomegalovirus exposure and HLA in healthy donors. Study-level results: Earlier results showed most TCR beta V segments being productive about 87% or about 30% of the time. In a later analysis, specific HLA alleles were associated with some 16,000 TCR beta sequences at a 0.05 false discovery rate. A likely sequencing artifact accounted for one observed cluster of highly shared sequence variants.

Sequenced: PBMCs. The rearrangement links TRBV18 to TRBJ1-1, with D perhaps matching TRBD1 (5 bases). This TCR derives from a man aged 50 to 60 in good health and CMV-seropositive. In nucleotides, the CDR3 is TGTGCCAGCTCACCGCGGGACTCAAGGGCTGAAGCTTTCTTT. Translated, it gives CASSPRDSRAEAFF.